This T cell receptor beta chain was observed in a study of T cell responses to AZD1222 COVID-19 vaccine. About this clone: Its target is unknown.

Study findings and constraints: Sampling captured repertoires only after the peak T cell response.

CDR1 is LGHNT and CDR2 is FRNRAP in the germline V gene. Trimming removed 6 bases at V and 7 bases at J, with 9 bases between. The CDR3 has 12 residues. Profiling relied on immunoSEQ multiplex PCR, and the TCRdb table lists in-frame clones only, not all of them. The sample shows approximately 170,000 clones, more than 80% of them seen only once. The TCR was taken from an adult in good health. This chain links TRBV12-5 with TRBJ2-2, with D perhaps TRBD2 (6 bases). This sample comprised peripheral blood, obtained on day 0 of AZD1222 vaccination. CDR3 sequence (DNA): TGTGCTAGTGGATGGGGGGACGGGGAGCTGTTTTTT. It specifies CASGWGDGELFF.